The text below deals with one T cell receptor (beta chain). The clone's antigen remains unknown. Base qualities are not recorded, but no much larger clone differs from it by a single base. The data derive from a study of shared T cell receptors in the human thymus (dated by TCRdb to the early 2020s). Regarding the complete study: The study investigated the way shared, self-reactive T-cell receptor alpha chains are produced in the human thymus.

Taken from the germline V gene, the CDR1 and CDR2 loops are MGHRA and YSYEKL. From its cysteine to its phenylalanine, the CDR3 spans 14 amino acids. Only CDR3 DNA is held: 42 bases, read in frame from base 1. Between the V and J ends, shortened by 4 bases and 4 bases respectively, the junction contains 11 bases. Receptors were amplified or captured by the immunoSEQ multiplex PCR assay. This immuneACCESS table, as held by TCRdb, lists in-frame sequences with V and J called but not all clones. Of the missing ones, under half trace to an unresolved V gene in checked studies; the others have no known cause. This sample is represented by 700,000 to 750,000 clones; 70% to 90% of them were singletons. 0.0095% to 0.013% of the sample is held by the ten biggest clonotypes. These data also featured in a second study, about human thymus T cells. From that second study: Immunologically healthy infants undergoing open corrective cardiac surgery for congenital heart defects in Finland were used as donors. Thymus tissue was collected as surgical resects that were removed during corrective cardiac surgery. Usage of V and J gene segments appeared to be biased in both the thymic and the peripheral blood repertoires. The related research reported highly overlapping thymic TCR repertoires among unrelated individuals. The study described the TCR alpha and beta repertoires in under ten infant thymus samples and a few matching peripheral blood samples. Donor ages ranged from roughly 6 to 250 days, and the cohort comprised six or seven male and two female infants. After being mechanically released from the tissue, thymocytes were kept at -70 degrees C in pellets of about 9.5-30 million cells. A QIAsymphony instrument was used to extract genomic DNA from frozen cell pellets. The immunoSEQ multiplex PCR assay was used to amplify the TCRB and TCRAD loci from a standardized quantity of quality-controlled genomic DNA. The amplicons covered the V(D)J region and were long enough to include the CDR3 and to identify the V and J genes. The commercial immunoSEQ service was used to sequence amplicons on an Illumina platform. Primer bias and sequencing errors were corrected as previously described, and TCRAD and TCRB were defined on the basis of the IMGT database. immunoSEQ Analyzer 3.0 and VDJTools were used for repertoire analysis, which covered basic statistics, V/J segment usage, diversity estimates, rarefaction and pairwise overlap. Diversity was estimated with Chao1, ChaoE, Efron-Thisted, Shannon and inverse Simpson indices, and also on datasets down-sampled to the smallest sample. Repertoire overlap was determined by strict matching of CDR3 nucleotide sequence, V gene and J gene, and Jaccard-based multidimensional scaling clustering was applied. On average, thymus samples gave about 810,000 unique TCRB clonotypes, whereas blood samples gave roughly 80,000.

The sequenced sample consisted of thymocytes. The V and J segments used are TRBV4-1 and TRBJ1-3, and the D gene may be TRBD1, 5 bases matching. The clonotype originates from a girl under three years old with a congenital heart defect. Donor details come from another sample of the same person, matched by shared clones. For the CDR3, the sequence is CASSPLDRGNTIYF. DNA sequence: TGCGCCAGCAGCCCTCTAGACAGAGGAAACACCATATATTTT.